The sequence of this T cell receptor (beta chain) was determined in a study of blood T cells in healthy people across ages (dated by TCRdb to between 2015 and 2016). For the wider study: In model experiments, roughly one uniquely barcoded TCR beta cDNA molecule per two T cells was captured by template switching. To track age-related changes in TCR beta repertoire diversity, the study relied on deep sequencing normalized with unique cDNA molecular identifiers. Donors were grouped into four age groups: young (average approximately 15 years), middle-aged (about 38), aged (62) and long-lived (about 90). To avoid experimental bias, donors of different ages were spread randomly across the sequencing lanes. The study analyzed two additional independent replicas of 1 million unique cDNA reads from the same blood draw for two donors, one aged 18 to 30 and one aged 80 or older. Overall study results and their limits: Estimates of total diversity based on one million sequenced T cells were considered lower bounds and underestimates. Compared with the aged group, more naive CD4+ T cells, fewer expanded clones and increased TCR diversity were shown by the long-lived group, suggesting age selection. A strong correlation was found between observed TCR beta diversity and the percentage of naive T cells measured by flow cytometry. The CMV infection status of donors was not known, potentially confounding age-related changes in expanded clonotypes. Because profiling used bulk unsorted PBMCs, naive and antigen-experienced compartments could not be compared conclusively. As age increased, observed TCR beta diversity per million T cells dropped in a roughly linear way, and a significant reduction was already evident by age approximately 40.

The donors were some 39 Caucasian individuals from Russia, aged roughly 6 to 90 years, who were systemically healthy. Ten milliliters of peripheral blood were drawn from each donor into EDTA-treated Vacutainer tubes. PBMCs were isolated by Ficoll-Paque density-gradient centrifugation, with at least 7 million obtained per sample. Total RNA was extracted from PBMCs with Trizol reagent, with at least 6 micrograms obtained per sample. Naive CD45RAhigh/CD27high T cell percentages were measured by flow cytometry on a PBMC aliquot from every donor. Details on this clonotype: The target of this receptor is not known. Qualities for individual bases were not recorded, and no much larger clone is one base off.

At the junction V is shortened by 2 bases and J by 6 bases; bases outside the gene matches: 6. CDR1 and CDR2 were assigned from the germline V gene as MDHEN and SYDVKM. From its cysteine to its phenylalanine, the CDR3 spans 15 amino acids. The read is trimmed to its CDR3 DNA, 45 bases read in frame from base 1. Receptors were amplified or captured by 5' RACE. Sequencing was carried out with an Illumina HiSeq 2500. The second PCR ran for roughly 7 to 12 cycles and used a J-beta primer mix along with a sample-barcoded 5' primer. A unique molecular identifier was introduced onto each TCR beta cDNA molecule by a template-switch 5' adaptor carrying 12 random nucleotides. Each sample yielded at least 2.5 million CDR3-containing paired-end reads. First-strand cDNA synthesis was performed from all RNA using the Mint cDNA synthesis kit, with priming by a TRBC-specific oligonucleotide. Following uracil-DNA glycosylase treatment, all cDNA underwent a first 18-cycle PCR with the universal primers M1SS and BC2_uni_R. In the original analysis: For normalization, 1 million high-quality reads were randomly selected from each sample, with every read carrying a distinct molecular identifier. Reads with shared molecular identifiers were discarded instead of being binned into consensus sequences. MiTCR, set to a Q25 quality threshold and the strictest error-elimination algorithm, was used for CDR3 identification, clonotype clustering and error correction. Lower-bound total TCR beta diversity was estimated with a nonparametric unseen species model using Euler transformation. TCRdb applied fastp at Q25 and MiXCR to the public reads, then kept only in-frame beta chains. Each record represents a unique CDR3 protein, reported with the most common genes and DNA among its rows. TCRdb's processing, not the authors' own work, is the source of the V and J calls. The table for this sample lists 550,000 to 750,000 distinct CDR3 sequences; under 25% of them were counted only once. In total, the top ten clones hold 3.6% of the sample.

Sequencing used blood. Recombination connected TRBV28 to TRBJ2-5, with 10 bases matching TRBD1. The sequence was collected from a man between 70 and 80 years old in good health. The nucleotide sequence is TGTGCCAGCAGTTTAGACAGGGGGCGCTTTCAGACCCAGTACTTC. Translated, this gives CASSLDRGRFQTQYF.